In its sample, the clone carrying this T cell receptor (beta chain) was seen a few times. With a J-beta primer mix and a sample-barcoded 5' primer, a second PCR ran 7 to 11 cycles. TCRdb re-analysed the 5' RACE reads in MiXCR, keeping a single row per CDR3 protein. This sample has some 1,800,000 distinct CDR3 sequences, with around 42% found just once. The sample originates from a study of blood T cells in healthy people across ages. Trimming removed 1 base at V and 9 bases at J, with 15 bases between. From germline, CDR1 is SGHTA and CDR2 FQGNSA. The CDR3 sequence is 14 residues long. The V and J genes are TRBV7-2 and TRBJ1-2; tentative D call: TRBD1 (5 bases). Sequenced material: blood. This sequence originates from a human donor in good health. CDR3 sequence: CASSLDRLSWSYTF. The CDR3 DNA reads TGTGCCAGCAGCTTAGACAGGCTTAGTTGGAGCTACACCTTC.